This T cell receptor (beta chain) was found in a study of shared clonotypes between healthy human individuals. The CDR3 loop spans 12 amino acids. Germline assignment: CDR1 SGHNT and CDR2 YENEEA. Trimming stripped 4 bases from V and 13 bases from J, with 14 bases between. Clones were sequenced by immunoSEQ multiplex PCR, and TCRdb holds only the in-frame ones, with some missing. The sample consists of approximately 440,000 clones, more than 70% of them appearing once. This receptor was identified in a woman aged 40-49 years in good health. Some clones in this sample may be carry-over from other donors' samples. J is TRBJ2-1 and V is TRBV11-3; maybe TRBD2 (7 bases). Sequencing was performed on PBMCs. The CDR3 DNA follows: TGTGCCAGCAGCTCCAACCGGGGGGCCCAGTTCTTC. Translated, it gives CASSSNRGAQFF.